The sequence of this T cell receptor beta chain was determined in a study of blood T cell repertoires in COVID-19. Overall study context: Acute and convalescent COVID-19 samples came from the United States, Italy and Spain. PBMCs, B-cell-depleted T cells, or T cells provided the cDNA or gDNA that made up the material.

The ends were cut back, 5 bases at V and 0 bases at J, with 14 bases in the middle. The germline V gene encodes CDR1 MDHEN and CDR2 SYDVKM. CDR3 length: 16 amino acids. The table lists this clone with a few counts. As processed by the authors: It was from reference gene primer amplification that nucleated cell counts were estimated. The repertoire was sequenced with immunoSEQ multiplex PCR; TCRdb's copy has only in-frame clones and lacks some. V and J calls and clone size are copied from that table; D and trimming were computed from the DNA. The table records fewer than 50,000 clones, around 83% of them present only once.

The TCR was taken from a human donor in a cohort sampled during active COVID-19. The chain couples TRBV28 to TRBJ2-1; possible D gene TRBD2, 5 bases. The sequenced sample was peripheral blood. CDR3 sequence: CASSGLLASSYNEQFF. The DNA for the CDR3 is TGTGCCAGCAGTGGACTTCTAGCAAGCTCCTACAATGAGCAGTTCTTC.